This TCR beta chain was identified during a study of control samples from healthy donors and cancer patients. This CDR3 is 11 amino acids long. Per the germline V gene, CDR1 is SGHVS and CDR2 is FQNEAQ. Trimming removed 1 base at V and 7 bases at J, with 4 bases between. This clone was observed once. Repertoires were generated with immunoSEQ multiplex PCR, while TCRdb's copy carries only in-frame clones and drops some. The repertoire holds approximately 220,000 clones, with just under 95% as singletons. The chain has TRBV7-8 and TRBJ1-1; D not certain. The receptor was derived from a man between 45 and 60 years old in good health. Sequencing input: blood. CDR3 in amino acids: CASSLVLEAFF. CDR3 in DNA: TGTGCCAGCAGCTTAGTACTTGAAGCTTTCTTT.